One sample yielded the 21 T cell receptor beta chains listed below, sequenced in a study of blood T cell repertoires in COVID-19. Assay used: immunoSEQ multiplex PCR; TCRdb lists only in-frame clones, some missing. Among about 120,000 clones listed, 84% were seen once. The sequenced sample was peripheral blood. These receptors were obtained from a woman aged 40 to 55 with acute or convalescent COVID-19.

This clone was detected a few times. The V call is TRBV7-2, the J call TRBJ1-2; D unclear. Germline V lookup: CDR1 SGHTA, CDR2 FQGNSA. The V end lost 1 base, the J end lost 0 bases, and 6 bases lay between the germline ends. CDR3 size: 14 residues. CDR3 sequence: CASSLDRANYGYTF. The DNA of the CDR3 is TGTGCCAGCAGCTTAGACAGAGCTAACTATGGCTACACCTTC.

The chain combines TRBV30 with TRBJ1-2; D is uncertain. The V end lost 5 bases, the J end lost 1 base, and 8 bases lay between the germline ends. The CDR3 extends over 12 amino acids. Germline loops: CDR1 GTSNPN, CDR2 SVGIG (reference sequence). The CDR3 spells CAWETVNYGYTF. DNA of the CDR3: TGTGCCTGGGAAACAGTTAACTATGGCTACACCTTC. Looking up the rest from reference TRBV30 and TRBJ1-2 gives the full variable domain: SQTIHQWPATLVQPVGSPLSLECTVEGTSNPNLYWYRQAAGRGLQLLFYSVGIGQISSEVPQNLSASRPQDRQFILSSKKLLLSDSGFYLCAWETVNYGYTFGSGTRLTVV.

The chain employs TRBV7-9 and TRBJ1-2, with D maybe TRBD1 (5 bases). Germline loops: CDR1 SEHNR, CDR2 FQNEAQ (reference sequence). The CDR3 extends over 11 amino acids. The V gene lost 5 bases and the J gene lost 4 bases, with 5 bases spanning the gap. The DNA for the CDR3 is TGTGCCAGCAGCACAGGCTATGGCTACACCTTC. Its protein product is CASSTGYGYTF.

This chain links TRBV20-1 with TRBJ2-1; 7 bases are shared with TRBD1. This CDR3 region has 13 residues. CDR1 is DFQATT, CDR2 SNEGSKA, per germline (reference sequence). The J segment lost 6 bases and the V segment lost 3 bases, leaving 5 bases of the junction unmatched. CDR3 sequence: CSASRNRGNEQFF. CDR3 nucleotide sequence: TGCAGTGCTAGTAGGAACAGGGGCAATGAGCAGTTCTTC.

V usage is TRBV5-1 and J usage is TRBJ2-7, with TRBD2 matching 10 bases. V was clipped by 4 bases and J by 2 bases; unmatched bases: 6. The CDR3 loop spans 15 amino acids. The V gene's germline CDR1 is SGHRS and CDR2 YFSETQ. CDR3: CASSRLAGFTYEQYF. In nucleotides, the CDR3 is TGCGCCAGCAGCAGACTAGCGGGCTTTACCTACGAGCAGTACTTC.

The V call is TRBV7-6, the J call TRBJ2-7; possible D gene TRBD2, 5 bases. Trimming shortened V by 1 base and J by 4 bases, and 17 bases separated the two germline ends. The CDR3 length is 16 residues. Germline CDR1 SGHVS, CDR2 FNYEAQ. CDR3 residues: CASSLGTPEMVYEQYF. As DNA, the CDR3 is TGTGCCAGCAGCTTAGGGACTCCTGAGATGGTTTACGAGCAGTACTTC.

CDR3 DNA: TGTGCCAGCAGCTTAGCTCGGGGAGGGTGGGATGAGCAGTTCTTC. It encodes CASSLARGGWDEQFF. The rearrangement joins TRBV11-3 to TRBJ2-1, with 7 positions matching TRBD2. CDR3 length equals 15 residues. The germline V gene encodes CDR1 SGHNT and CDR2 YENEEA. V was clipped by 1 base and J by 8 bases; unmatched bases: 8.

This clone was seen only once. The chain employs TRBV12-3 or TRBV12-4 and TRBJ2-1; weak D call: TRBD1 (7 bases). Trimming took off 8 bases at V and 9 bases at J, with 8 bases between the two ends. The CDR3 sequence is 10 residues long. CDR3 bases: TGTGCCAGCCAGGGGGGTGAGCAGTTCTTC. It yields the protein CASQGGEQFF.

This rearrangement joins TRBV5-1 to TRBJ2-2; 7 nucleotides agree with TRBD1. The CDR3 is made up of 16 amino acids. V dropped 4 bases and J dropped 3; count of bases not matched to a gene: 9. Germline lookup yields CDR1 SGHRS and CDR2 YFSETQ. The CDR3 region is CASSLNRQGDTGELFF. The CDR3, as DNA: TGCGCCAGCAGCCTAAACCGACAGGGTGACACCGGGGAGCTGTTTTTT.

The chain joins TRBV5-1 to TRBJ1-1; 7 bases are a match to TRBD1. Germline CDR1 reads SGHRS; CDR2 reads YFSETQ. This CDR3 spans 16 amino acids. V lost 4 bases and J lost 1; bases outside the gene matches: 10. Here the CDR3 DNA reads TGCGCCAGCAGCCCAGGGGACAGACAACGGAACACTGAAGCTTTCTTT. Protein: CASSPGDRQRNTEAFF.

The rearrangement joins TRBV7-2 to TRBJ2-4; tentatively, D is TRBD2 (6 bases). This CDR3 is built from 16 residues. Germline V lookup: CDR1 SGHTA, CDR2 FQGNSA. Deletions cut 1 base from V and 0 bases from J, with 10 bases between. The CDR3, as DNA: TGTGCCAGCAGCTTAGGGTCGGGACTAGCCAAAAACATTCAGTACTTC. Its protein is CASSLGSGLAKNIQYF.

This clone was observed a few times. At one end, the junction sequence differs from germline, possibly due to a read error. The chain combines TRBV5-1 with TRBJ1-3; D might be TRBD1 (6 bases). CDR3 length equals 13 residues. Germline loops: CDR1 SGHRS, CDR2 YFSETQ. This chain's CDR3 is CASSTQGGDTIYF. CDR3 sequence (DNA): TGCGCCAGCAGCACACAGGGTGGAGACACCATATATTTT.

The rearrangement links TRBV2 to TRBJ2-1, with 11 bases identical to TRBD2. There are 15 residues in the CDR3. With V trimmed by 6 bases and J by 4 bases, 5 bases remained unmatched. Germline V gives CDR1 SNHLY, CDR2 FYNNEI. The CDR3 nucleotides are TGTGCCAGCAGGCAAACTAGCGGGGGATACAATGAGCAGTTCTTC. It yields the protein CASRQTSGGYNEQFF.

This chain connects TRBV5-4 to TRBJ2-2, with 8 bases identical to TRBD1. The CDR3 covers 17 residues. J lost 3 bases, V lost 4 bases, and 11 bases had no gene match. Germline CDR1 reads SGHNT; CDR2 reads YYREEE (reference sequence). The CDR3 reads CASSKRGAGGYTGELFF. The CDR3 nucleotides are TGTGCCAGCAGCAAAAGGGGAGCAGGGGGCTACACCGGGGAGCTGTTTTTT.

The rearrangement uses TRBV5-1 and TRBJ1-2, with 7 bases matching TRBD1. The CDR3 runs to 12 residues. Germline V CDR1 and CDR2: SGHRS, YFSETQ. V was pared by 3 bases and J by 7 bases, with 3 bases of the junction left unmatched. In DNA form, the CDR3 reads TGCGCCAGCAGCTCTAACAGGGGTGGCTACACCTTC. It yields the protein CASSSNRGGYTF.

The chain couples TRBV19 to TRBJ1-1, with 7 bases aligning to TRBD1. J lost 3 bases, V lost 7 bases, and 5 bases had no gene match. The CDR3 is 13 amino acids. Per the germline V gene, CDR1 is LNHDA and CDR2 is SQIVND (reference sequence). CDR3 bases: TGTGCCAGTACCCTGGGACAGTACACTGAAGCTTTCTTT. As protein: CASTLGQYTEAFF.

The CDR3 bases are TGTGCCAGCAGCTTATGGCTAGCGGGGGCCTACGAGCAGTACTTC. It yields the protein CASSLWLAGAYEQYF. The rearrangement links TRBV5-4 to TRBJ2-7, with 10 nucleotides matching TRBD2. The length of the CDR3 is 15 residues. Germline V lookup: CDR1 SGHNT, CDR2 YYREEE (reference sequence). V trimming: 2 bases; J trimming: 2 bases; junction bases outside the gene matches: 4.

Turning to this clone: At one boundary the junction diverges from the germline segment, which might be a read error. The chain joins TRBV6-5 to TRBJ2-5, with TRBD2 identical over 8 bases. Per germline, CDR1 MNHEY and CDR2 SVGAGI. The CDR3 is 14 residues long. DNA of the CDR3: TGTGCCAGCAGTTTGGCGGGGGGTCAAGAGACCCAATACTTC. Residues: CASSLAGGQETQYF.

CDR3 sequence reads: CASSIVGQGGIEAFF. The DNA of the CDR3 is TGTGCCAGTAGTATAGTGGGACAGGGCGGCATTGAAGCTTTCTTT. The V and J genes are TRBV19 and TRBJ1-1, with 9 bases identical to TRBD1. The germline V gene encodes CDR1 LNHDA and CDR2 SQIVND (reference sequence). The CDR3 contains 15 residues. V was pared by 1 base and J by 7 bases, with 7 bases of the junction left unmatched.

This clone appeared once. CDR3 nucleotide sequence: TGTGCCTGGAGTGTGAGGAGGCGGTTTAACTATGGCTACACCTTC. Translating it yields CAWSVRRRFNYGYTF. The chain couples TRBV30 to TRBJ1-2; D not certain. In germline, CDR1 is GTSNPN, CDR2 SVGIG (reference sequence). This CDR3 region has 15 residues. Trimming removed 0 bases from V and 1 base from J, with 12 bases in between.

J is TRBJ2-4 and V is TRBV7-9; 11 positions match TRBD1. The CDR3 is 13 residues long. The ends lost 6 bases at V and 13 bases at J; junction bases unmatched: 8. Per germline, CDR1 SEHNR and CDR2 FQNEAQ (reference sequence). The CDR3 loop is CASSASDRGLQYF. CDR3 nucleotides: TGTGCCAGCAGTGCTTCGGACAGGGGGCTCCAGTACTTC.